The 9 T cell receptor beta chains below all came from one sample that was sequenced in a study of T cell clonotyping in hematopoietic cell transplantation. Stated time point: recipient sample about 28 days before transplant, after cytoreduction. Using immunoSEQ multiplex PCR, the repertoire was profiled, and TCRdb retains in-frame clones only, with some absent. This table has about 69,000 clones, 90% to 96% appearing once. The sequenced sample was peripheral blood mononuclear cells, obtained before stem cell transplant. The receptors shown here come from a woman between 45 and 60 years old with acute myeloid leukemia. Some clones in this sample may be carry-over from other donors' samples.

The rearrangement links TRBV19 to TRBJ2-2; no firm D call. Germline loops: CDR1 LNHDA, CDR2 SQIVND (reference sequence). V lost 6 bases to trimming and J lost 6 bases, with 14 bases between them. This CDR3 has 14 residues. CDR3 residues: CASRPGPGPGELFF. As DNA, the CDR3 is TGTGCCAGTAGGCCCGGGCCCGGGCCCGGGGAGCTGTTTTTT. The whole variable domain, filled in from reference TRBV19 and TRBJ2-2, reads DGGITQSPKYLFRKEGQNVTLSCEQNLNHDAMYWYRQDPGQGLRLIYYSQIVNDFQKGDIAEGYSVSREKKESFPLTVTSAQKNPTAFYLCASRPGPGPGELFFGEGSRLTVL.

V and J are TRBV18 and TRBJ1-2, with a possible D match to TRBD1 (5 bases). CDR1 is KGHSH, CDR2 LQKENI, per germline. The CDR3 consists of 14 residues. V gave up 3 bases and J gave up 3 bases, with 11 bases separating them. CDR3: CASSPGAEHYGYTF. The CDR3 coding sequence is TGTGCCAGCTCACCCGGGGCCGAACACTATGGCTACACCTTC.

The chain carries TRBV28 and TRBJ2-7; possible D gene TRBD2, 5 bases. This CDR3 has 11 amino acids. Germline V gene lookup returns CDR1 MDHEN and CDR2 SYDVKM. The V gene lost 2 bases and the J gene lost 10 bases, with 9 bases spanning the gap. The CDR3 DNA reads TGTGCCAGCAGTTTAGGAGGTCTCCAGTACTTC. This gives the protein CASSLGGLQYF.

The CDR3, as DNA: TGTGCCTGGATCCTCCCGGGGTTAGGTTCACCCCTCCACTTT. This codes for CAWILPGLGSPLHF. The rearrangement joins TRBV30 to TRBJ1-6; D unresolved. The germline V gene has CDR1 GTSNPN and CDR2 SVGIG (reference sequence). Trimming shortened V by 4 bases and J by 9 bases, and 16 bases separated the two germline ends. The CDR3 sequence is 14 residues long.

The rearrangement uses TRBV30 and TRBJ2-5, with 8 bases fitting TRBD2. Germline loops: CDR1 GTSNPN, CDR2 SVGIG (reference sequence). CDR3 length: 16 residues. V gave up 5 bases and J gave up 3 bases; unmatched junction bases: 14. The CDR3 region has the DNA TGTGCCTGGGCACGTTTCCTTAGCGGGGCAGAAGAGACCCAGTACTTC. It yields the protein CAWARFLSGAEETQYF.

The rearrangement joins TRBV11-3 to TRBJ2-3, with 7 bases fitting TRBD1. The germline CDR1 and CDR2 sequences are SGHNT and YENEEA. The CDR3 spans 14 residues. V trimming: 8 bases; J trimming: 0 bases; junction bases outside the gene matches: 5. The DNA for the CDR3 is TGTGCCAGCGCGAAGGGGGCTAGCACAGATACGCAGTATTTT. Translation: CASAKGASTDTQYF.

This chain connects TRBV6-5 to TRBJ1-1, with D perhaps TRBD1 (6 bases). V lost 3 bases and J 5 bases, leaving 16 bases between the germline ends. CDR1 and CDR2 (germline): MNHEY, SVGAGI. The CDR3 spans 15 residues. CDR3 residues: CASSYRLGARTEAFF. The CDR3 DNA follows: TGTGCCAGCAGTTATCGTTTGGGGGCGCGGACTGAAGCTTTCTTT.

V and J are TRBV30 and TRBJ1-2; 11 bases map to TRBD1. The CDR3 extends over 13 amino acids. Germline assignment: CDR1 GTSNPN and CDR2 SVGIG (reference sequence). The J segment lost 13 bases and the V segment lost 0 bases, leaving 7 bases of the junction unmatched. The CDR3 nucleotides are TGTGCCTGGAGTGTCCGGGACAGGGGGAATAGCACCTTC. The encoded protein is CAWSVRDRGNSTF.

This chain connects TRBV11-3 to TRBJ2-1; tentative D call: TRBD2 (5 bases). The CDR3 covers 12 residues. Trimming took off 5 bases at V and 5 bases at J, with 7 bases between the two ends. The germline gives CDR1 SGHNT, CDR2 YENEEA. CDR3 sequence reads: CASSERDNEQFF. In DNA, the CDR3 is TGTGCCAGCAGCGAGAGGGACAATGAGCAGTTCTTC.